One sample yielded the 27 T cell receptor beta chains listed below, sequenced in a study of T-cell reconstitution after alpha-beta-depleted transplantation in children. The TCRbeta library was prepared with unique molecular identifiers. Each CDR3 protein gets one entry after TCRdb re-called the PCR reads with MiXCR. The data show about 200,000 distinct CDR3 sequences, roughly 6.6% seen once. The starting material was PBMCs, obtained before TCRalphabeta/CD19-depleted stem cell transplant. These receptors all stem from a boy aged 2 to 9 with acute lymphoblastic leukemia, due to receive a stem cell transplant.

A word on this clonotype: This may be a read error, as it is one base from a much larger clone. The V call is TRBV6-2 or TRBV6-3, the J call TRBJ1-5, with D unclear. The CDR3 spans 13 residues. Looked up from germline, CDR1 is MNHEY and CDR2 is SVGEGT. The CDR3: CASSSKANQPEHF. Here the CDR3 DNA reads TGTGCCAGCAGTTCAAAAGCGAATCAGCCCGAGCATTTT.

This chain links TRBV5-1 with TRBJ1-2; D is unresolved. The CDR3 has 13 residues. CDR1 is SGHRS, CDR2 YFSETQ, per germline. Trimming took 8 bases from V and 4 from J, leaving 15 bases between them. In DNA form, the CDR3 reads TGCGCCAGTCGAGACGAGGGAGGCTATGGCTACACCTTC. It yields the protein CASRDEGGYGYTF.

This clonotype was found many times. This chain connects TRBV12-3 or TRBV12-4 to TRBJ2-2; a possible D gene is TRBD2 (5 bases). V was clipped by 4 bases and J by 0 bases, with 15 bases between them. This CDR3 has 17 residues. The CDR3 coding sequence is TGTGCCAGCAGTTCCGGTCTAGATAGCGCGAACACCGGGGAGCTGTTTTTT. Translating gives CASSSGLDSANTGELFF.

The chain has TRBV7-2 and TRBJ2-7, with 9 bases matching TRBD1. V was pared by 5 bases and J by 4 bases, with 12 bases of the junction left unmatched. The CDR3 runs to 16 residues. Germline lookup yields CDR1 SGHTA and CDR2 FQGNSA. CDR3 protein: CASSLRMDRGAYEQYF. The CDR3 DNA reads as TGTGCCAGCAGCCTTAGAATGGACAGGGGTGCGTACGAGCAGTACTTC.

Only a few counts were recorded for this clonotype. This chain uses TRBV4-3 with TRBJ1-4; D remains unclear. The CDR3 covers 15 residues. Trimming stripped 0 bases from V and 8 bases from J, with 13 bases between. Per germline, CDR1 LGHNA and CDR2 YSLEER. CDR3 bases: TGCGCCAGCAGCCAAGAACCCCGAGCGGGGGAAAAACTGTTTTTT. Its protein is CASSQEPRAGEKLFF.

The V gene is TRBV28, the J gene TRBJ1-5; 7 nucleotides agree with TRBD1. Looked up from germline, CDR1 is MDHEN and CDR2 is SYDVKM. The length of the CDR3 is 14 residues. Trimming removed 9 bases from V and 6 bases from J; junction bases left unmatched: 11. CDR3: CASRKGAGIQPQHF. The CDR3 bases are TGTGCCAGTAGAAAGGGGGCTGGTATTCAGCCCCAGCATTTT. The entire variable domain, with the rest obtained from reference TRBV28 and TRBJ1-5, is as follows: DVKVTQSSRYLVKRTGEKVFLECVQDMDHENMFWYRQDPGLGLRLIYFSYDVKMKEKGDIPEGYSVSREKKERFSLILESASTNQTSMYLCASRKGAGIQPQHFGDGTRLSIL.

The V and J genes are TRBV6-5 and TRBJ1-1; a weak D match, TRBD1 (5 bases). Germline CDR1 reads MNHEY; CDR2 reads SVGAGI. V was shortened by 5 bases and J by 7 bases, with 8 bases between the two germline ends. This CDR3 contains 11 residues. The DNA for the CDR3 is TGTGCCAGCAGTGGGGGGGTTGAAGCTTTCTTT. It translates to CASSGGVEAFF.

In its sample, this clonotype was seen a few times. This chain joins TRBV7-2 and TRBJ2-2, with D perhaps matching TRBD2 (5 bases). Germline V CDR1 and CDR2: SGHTA, FQGNSA. V gave up 5 bases and J gave up 4 bases, with 17 bases separating them. CDR3 length equals 16 residues. CDR3 in amino acids: CASSRALPGSTGELFF. The DNA of the CDR3 is TGTGCCAGCAGCCGGGCACTCCCGGGGAGCACCGGGGAGCTGTTTTTT.

The table lists this clonotype with a few counts. This chain joins TRBV15 and TRBJ2-1, with D perhaps matching TRBD2 (6 bases). The germline V gene has CDR1 LNHNV and CDR2 YYDKDF (reference sequence). There are 18 residues in the CDR3. V was clipped by 0 bases and J by 7 bases, with 22 bases between them. The DNA of the CDR3 is TGTGCCACCAGCAGAGATGTCCGAGTCGGGGGAGATAAGAATGAGCAGTTCTTC. It is translated as CATSRDVRVGGDKNEQFF.

This clonotype was counted a few times. The chain couples TRBV6-2 or TRBV6-3 to TRBJ2-1; tentative D call: TRBD2 (6 bases). The CDR3 contains 15 residues. Looked up from germline, CDR1 is MNHEY and CDR2 is SVGEGT. Trimming pared 7 bases from V and 6 bases from J, leaving 19 bases between. CDR3 DNA: TGTGCCAGCAAAGGACGGGAGAAGGTGGTCAATGAGCAGTTCTTC. Amino acid sequence: CASKGREKVVNEQFF.

The chain links TRBV28 to TRBJ2-4; TRBD1 or TRBD2 may be the D gene (5 bases each). Germline V gene lookup returns CDR1 MDHEN and CDR2 SYDVKM. V shed 5 bases and J shed 4 bases, with 15 bases lying between them. The CDR3 runs to 15 residues. The CDR3 loop reads CASSPNTGLKNIQYF. The CDR3 DNA reads TGTGCCAGCAGTCCCAATACGGGGCTAAAAAACATTCAGTACTTC.

Comments on this clonotype: A read error may explain this, as a much larger clone is one base away. The CDR3 loop reads CTSSIREEGEKLFF. For the CDR3, the DNA is TGTACCAGCAGTATTCGGGAAGAGGGTGAAAAACTGTTTTTT. The V call is TRBV27, the J call TRBJ1-4, with D unclear. Germline-derived CDR1 and CDR2 are MNHEY and SMNVEV (reference sequence). This CDR3 comprises 14 residues.

This clonotype was seen at least ten times. This chain connects TRBV12-3 or TRBV12-4 to TRBJ2-4, with a tentative D call TRBD1 (6 bases). This CDR3 has 15 residues. V gave up 6 bases and J gave up 3 bases, with 15 bases separating them. This CDR3 is CASRSTGRIKNIQYF. The CDR3 coding sequence is TGTGCCAGCAGATCGACAGGTCGGATCAAAAACATTCAGTACTTC.

The table lists this clonotype with many counts. J is TRBJ2-6 and V is TRBV28; 9 bases are shared with TRBD2. V dropped 2 bases and J dropped 2; count of bases not matched to a gene: 1. There are 16 residues in the CDR3. Looked up from germline, CDR1 is MDHEN and CDR2 is SYDVKM. CDR3 DNA: TGTGCCAGCAGTTTAGCGGGGGGGCCTGGGGCCAACGTCCTGACTTTC. Translating it yields CASSLAGGPGANVLTF.

This clonotype was observed at least ten times. The rearrangement uses TRBV25-1 and TRBJ2-5; D is unclear. Trimming left V 1 base short and J 5 bases short, with 11 bases between. Germline V gives CDR1 MGHDK, CDR2 SYGVNS. CDR3 length: 14 amino acids. CDR3: CASSESRASETQYF. The CDR3 region has the DNA TGTGCCAGCAGTGAATCAAGGGCCTCGGAGACCCAGTACTTC.

As concerns this clonotype: The conserved final phenylalanine or tryptophan is absent from the CDR3, which likely points to a read error. The chain carries TRBV7-2 and TRBJ2-5; D ambiguous. V lost 4 bases to trimming and J lost 4 bases, with 10 bases between them. The CDR3 has 13 residues. CDR1 and CDR2 (germline): SGHTA, FQGNSA. The CDR3 loop reads CASSSTRSETQYY. The DNA for the CDR3 is TGTGCCAGCAGCTCGACTCGGTCAGAGACCCAGTACTAC.

The rearrangement uses TRBV7-8 and TRBJ1-2; a possible D gene is TRBD1 (5 bases). Germline loops: CDR1 SGHVS, CDR2 FQNEAQ. The CDR3 totals 14 residues. Trimming stripped 1 base from V and 3 bases from J, with 9 bases between. Here the CDR3 reads CASSLELTDYGYTF. CDR3 nucleotide sequence: TGTGCCAGCAGCTTAGAATTGACAGACTATGGCTACACCTTC.

This clonotype was seen many times. V and J are TRBV7-9 and TRBJ2-1; 11 bases map to TRBD2. The CDR3 is made up of 15 amino acids. After removal of 4 bases from V and 8 bases from J, the junction contained 7 bases not matched to a gene. Germline lookup yields CDR1 SEHNR and CDR2 FQNEAQ (reference sequence). Written as DNA, the CDR3 is TGTGCCAGCAGCTCGGGACTAGCGGACTCGGATGAGCAGTTCTTC. It codes for CASSSGLADSDEQFF.

This clonotype showed up many times. The chain employs TRBV7-9 and TRBJ2-5; no definite D call. Deletions cut 2 bases from V and 4 bases from J, with 8 bases between. CDR1 and CDR2 (germline): SEHNR, FQNEAQ (reference sequence). The CDR3 is made up of 13 amino acids. CDR3 amino acids: CASSLYLGETQYF. The CDR3 DNA follows: TGTGCCAGCAGCTTATACCTAGGAGAGACCCAGTACTTC.

The CDR3 nucleotides are TGTGCCAGCAGCATACGACAGGGGGCGAAAGATACGCAGTATTTT. Translated: CASSIRQGAKDTQYF. This chain joins TRBV28 and TRBJ2-3; 10 positions agree with TRBD1. The CDR3 runs to 15 residues. In germline, CDR1 is MDHEN, CDR2 SYDVKM. The trim removed 6 bases at V and 5 bases at J, leaving 8 bases unmatched.

This clonotype was counted at least ten times. The genes are TRBV28 and TRBJ2-5; 9 positions agree with TRBD2. Germline V CDR1 and CDR2: MDHEN, SYDVKM. Trimming at V came to 4 bases and at J to 5 bases, leaving 14 bases not matched to a gene. The CDR3 has 17 amino acids. The CDR3 DNA follows: TGTGCCAGCAGTTCACCCTCTAGCGGGATAAGGGAGGAGACCCAGTACTTC. Translation: CASSSPSSGIREETQYF.

This clonotype was picked up many times. This sequence joins TRBV20-1 and TRBJ2-1; D may be TRBD1 or TRBD2 (5 bases each). The V end lost 3 bases, the J end lost 7 bases, and 13 bases lay between the germline ends. CDR1 and CDR2 from the germline V gene are DFQATT and SNEGSKA (reference sequence). CDR3 length: 13 amino acids. The CDR3 spells CSASSGAVNEQFF. DNA of the CDR3: TGCAGTGCTAGTTCCGGGGCGGTAAATGAGCAGTTCTTC.

The chain employs TRBV21-1 and TRBJ1-1; no check of the table's D call, TRBD1, against the DNA was made. TRBV21-1 is listed as a pseudogene. CDR3 size: 12 residues. The CDR3 spells CTHRAAGAEAFF. In DNA, the CDR3 is TGCACCCACCGCGCCGCCGGCGCTGAAGCTTTCTTT.

The V gene is TRBV27, the J gene TRBJ2-1; D gene ambiguous. Trimming removed 5 bases at V and 10 bases at J, with 9 bases between. In germline, CDR1 is MNHEY, CDR2 SMNVEV (reference sequence). This CDR3 has 11 residues. The CDR3 sequence is CASSVGWEQFF. The DNA of the CDR3 is TGTGCCAGCAGTGTAGGGTGGGAGCAGTTCTTC.

Only a few counts were recorded for this clonotype. This chain connects TRBV23-1 to TRBJ2-7, with D unclear. TRBV23-1 is marked as an open reading frame, function uncertain. The CDR3 spans 17 residues. With 6 bases removed from V and 0 bases from J, the gap between germline ends came to 21 bases. In nucleotides, the CDR3 is TGCGCCAGCAGCCAAATAGCCCTCGGACGGAGCTCCTACGAGCAGTACTTC. Encoded protein: CASSQIALGRSSYEQYF.

The chain couples TRBV4-3 to TRBJ2-7; D might be TRBD2 (7 bases). Trimming cost V 3 bases and J 3 bases, with 12 bases left between them. This CDR3 has 14 residues. Germline CDR1 LGHNA, CDR2 YSLEER. The CDR3 DNA sequence: TGCGCCAGCAGCCAGGAGGGGGGGCACTACGAGCAGTACTTC. It is translated as CASSQEGGHYEQYF.

This clonotype showed up many times. The V gene is TRBV20-1, the J gene TRBJ2-7; possibly TRBD2 for D (5 bases). Germline V gene sequence: CDR1 DFQATT, CDR2 SNEGSKA (reference sequence). Trimming shortened V by 6 bases and J by 5 bases, and 20 bases separated the two germline ends. The CDR3 is 14 amino acids. This CDR3 reads CSAGVTFLQNEQYF. In DNA, the CDR3 is TGCAGTGCGGGAGTGACGTTTCTCCAAAACGAGCAGTACTTC.